These 28 T cell receptor beta chains were sequenced from one sample in a study of blood T cell repertoires in COVID-19. Method: immunoSEQ multiplex PCR; TCRdb's copy keeps in-frame clones and lacks some. The sample gives roughly 18,000 clones, almost 85% of which show up once; about two thirds is in the top ten. Material: peripheral blood. The receptors stem from a man older than 75 with acute or convalescent COVID-19.

This clone has just one count. The J gene is TRBJ1-6, the V gene TRBV13, with D perhaps matching TRBD1 (6 bases). V was cut by 4 bases and J by 10 bases, with 11 bases left in between. Per the germline V gene, CDR1 is PRHDT and CDR2 is FYEKMQ (reference sequence). The CDR3 sequence is 13 residues long. The CDR3 nucleotides read TGTGCCAGCAGCTCCGGACAGAGATCACCCCTCCACTTT. This translates into CASSSGQRSPLHF.

The rearrangement joins TRBV30 to TRBJ1-2; D is uncertain. CDR3 length equals 13 residues. Germline V lookup: CDR1 GTSNPN, CDR2 SVGIG (reference sequence). V dropped 1 base and J dropped 5 bases, with 11 bases sitting between them. As DNA, the CDR3 is TGTGCCTGGAGTGCCGGGGTGGGTTATGGCTACACCTTC. Its translation: CAWSAGVGYGYTF.

The gene calls are TRBV28 and TRBJ1-2, with D possibly TRBD1 on 6 matching bases. The CDR3 has 13 residues. V dropped 6 bases and J dropped 8 bases, with 16 bases sitting between them. CDR1 and CDR2 (germline): MDHEN, SYDVKM. CDR3 bases: TGTGCCAGCAGAACGGACGGCCAGGGGGGCTACACCTTC. Translating it yields CASRTDGQGGYTF.

The V gene is TRBV6-5, the J gene TRBJ2-7; 8 positions agree with TRBD1. CDR1 and CDR2 (germline): MNHEY, SVGAGI. This CDR3 is 15 amino acids long. V lost 6 bases, J lost 0 bases, and 7 bases stayed unmatched. CDR3 sequence (DNA): TGTGCCAGCAGCTCCATCACAGGGGGCTCCTACGAGCAGTACTTC. Its protein product is CASSSITGGSYEQYF.

The V gene is TRBV20-1, the J gene TRBJ2-7; D might be TRBD1 (6 bases). Per germline, CDR1 DFQATT and CDR2 SNEGSKA (reference sequence). V was pared by 6 bases and J by 6 bases, with 9 bases between. The CDR3 totals 10 residues. CDR3 loop: CSAAGVEQYF. The DNA of the CDR3 is TGCAGTGCCGCAGGGGTCGAGCAGTACTTC.

This chain links TRBV7-9 with TRBJ1-5, with 11 positions matching TRBD1. The V and J ends lost 1 base and 7 bases, in that order; junction bases with no gene match: 3. CDR1 and CDR2 from the germline V gene are SEHNR and FQNEAQ (reference sequence). The CDR3 length is 15 residues. CDR3 residues: CASSLEGDRGQPQHF. The CDR3 DNA reads as TGTGCCAGCAGCTTAGAGGGGGACAGGGGGCAGCCCCAGCATTTT.

The chain employs TRBV5-1 and TRBJ2-3; 7 bases line up with TRBD2. The V gene's germline CDR1 is SGHRS and CDR2 YFSETQ. CDR3 length: 15 amino acids. The trim removed 0 bases at V and 5 bases at J, leaving 6 bases unmatched. The CDR3 loop reads CASSLVGGSGDTQYF. The CDR3 DNA is TGCGCCAGCAGCTTGGTGGGGGGGAGCGGAGATACGCAGTATTTT.

The chain is built from TRBV3-1 (or the pseudogene TRBV3-2) and TRBJ2-7, with D possibly matching TRBD2 (6 bases). CDR3 length: 12 residues. Germline CDR1 is LGHDT and CDR2 is YNNKEL (reference sequence). With 1 base removed from V and 12 bases from J, the gap between germline ends came to 13 bases. CDR3 sequence: CASSQGRGTLYF. The CDR3 nucleotides are TGTGCCAGCAGCCAAGGACGGGGGACTTTGTACTTC.

This chain joins TRBV4-2 and TRBJ1-1; D is uncertain. Germline V lookup: CDR1 LGHNA, CDR2 YNFKEQ. The CDR3 runs to 15 residues. V dropped 3 bases and J dropped 2 bases, with 13 bases sitting between them. The CDR3 loop is CASSQRPGYNTEAFF. CDR3 DNA sequence: TGTGCCAGCAGCCAGAGACCGGGTTATAACACTGAAGCTTTCTTT.

V usage is TRBV6-5 and J usage is TRBJ1-1; D gene unclear. Between the trimmed V and J ends, which lost 6 bases and 10 bases, there was a span of 18 bases. Germline values: CDR1 MNHEY, CDR2 SVGAGI. The CDR3 totals 13 residues. The CDR3 sequence: CASRPTFRVGAFF. CDR3 DNA sequence: TGTGCCAGCAGACCCACATTTCGGGTCGGAGCTTTCTTT.

This chain connects TRBV5-1 to TRBJ1-1; 12 positions agree with TRBD1. This CDR3 has 18 residues. V lost 2 bases, J lost 1 base, and 9 bases stayed unmatched. CDR1 and CDR2 from the germline V gene are SGHRS and YFSETQ. CDR3 DNA sequence: TGCGCCAGCAGCTTAACCGGGACAGGGGGCTGGGGGAACACTGAAGCTTTCTTT. Protein sequence: CASSLTGTGGWGNTEAFF.

The V gene is TRBV19, the J gene TRBJ1-2; no clear D. CDR1 and CDR2 from the germline V gene are LNHDA and SQIVND (reference sequence). Trimming took off 3 bases at V and 2 bases at J, with 10 bases between the two ends. This CDR3 contains 14 residues. In DNA form, the CDR3 reads TGTGCCAGTAGTATGGCGGCAGCAAACTATGGCTACACCTTC. Translation: CASSMAAANYGYTF.

J is TRBJ1-1 and V is TRBV4-3; 9 bases match TRBD1. CDR3 size: 16 residues. The germline CDR1 and CDR2 sequences are LGHNA and YSLEER. V dropped 3 bases and J dropped 1; count of bases not matched to a gene: 6. The CDR3 region is CASSQIPGQGNTEAFF. The CDR3 DNA reads as TGCGCCAGCAGCCAGATCCCGGGACAGGGGAACACTGAAGCTTTCTTT.

The chain links TRBV10-1 to TRBJ1-1, with D perhaps matching TRBD1 (5 bases). V was cut by 9 bases and J by 0 bases, with 8 bases left in between. This CDR3 region has 12 residues. The V gene's germline CDR1 is WNHNN and CDR2 SYGVQD (reference sequence). The CDR3 region is CARRGVNTEAFF. In DNA form, the CDR3 reads TGCGCCAGAAGGGGCGTGAACACTGAAGCTTTCTTT.

V gene TRBV6-6 combines with J gene TRBJ2-1; perhaps TRBD2 as D (7 bases). The CDR3 extends over 16 amino acids. The V gene's germline CDR1 is MNHNY and CDR2 SVGAGI (reference sequence). Trimming shortened V by 5 bases and J by 4 bases, and 18 bases separated the two germline ends. In DNA, the CDR3 is TGTGCCAGCAGTCCCTTAGGGGGGGGGCTATACAATGAGCAGTTCTTC. Encoded protein: CASSPLGGGLYNEQFF.

This sequence joins TRBV30 and TRBJ1-5; D remains unclear. Germline CDR1 is GTSNPN and CDR2 is SVGIG (reference sequence). The CDR3 has 13 amino acids. Trimming stripped 0 bases from V and 5 bases from J, with 8 bases between. CDR3 sequence reads: CAWSVDGDQPQHF. CDR3 nucleotides: TGTGCCTGGAGTGTAGACGGGGATCAGCCCCAGCATTTT. The full variable domain, completed using reference TRBV30 and TRBJ1-5, is SQTIHQWPATLVQPVGSPLSLECTVEGTSNPNLYWYRQAAGRGLQLLFYSVGIGQISSEVPQNLSASRPQDRQFILSSKKLLLSDSGFYLCAWSVDGDQPQHFGDGTRLSIL.

This chain links TRBV28 with TRBJ1-6; TRBD1 is a possible D gene (5 bases). The CDR3 consists of 16 residues. Germline-derived CDR1 and CDR2 are MDHEN and SYDVKM. Trimming left V 6 bases short and J 6 bases short, with 18 bases between. The CDR3 DNA is TGTGCCAGCAGGCTGGGGCAGAGCTTCGGTAATTCACCCCTCCACTTT. Its translation: CASRLGQSFGNSPLHF.

DNA of the CDR3: TGTGCCAGCAGTACCCGGACTAGCCTCCTCTACGAGCAGTACTTC. It specifies CASSTRTSLLYEQYF. The V gene is TRBV28, the J gene TRBJ2-7; the match to TRBD2 covers 8 bases. CDR3 length equals 15 residues. Germline values: CDR1 MDHEN, CDR2 SYDVKM. With V trimmed by 5 bases and J by 3 bases, 9 bases remained unmatched.

The rearrangement joins TRBV7-9 to TRBJ2-3, with 7 bases that match TRBD2. The V and J ends lost 5 bases and 0 bases, in that order; junction bases with no gene match: 14. CDR1 is SEHNR and CDR2 is FQNEAQ in the germline V gene (reference sequence). The CDR3 length is 18 residues. The CDR3 loop reads CASSPRGGVAYSTDTQYF. Written as DNA, the CDR3 is TGTGCCAGCAGCCCACGGGGAGGGGTCGCTTATAGCACAGATACGCAGTATTTT.

This clone occurred a few times. The gene calls are TRBV18 and TRBJ2-7; tentatively, D is TRBD1 (6 bases). This CDR3 is built from 17 residues. V shed 1 base and J shed 0 bases, with 16 bases lying between them. In germline, CDR1 is KGHSH, CDR2 LQKENI. CDR3 nucleotide sequence: TGTGCCAGCTCACCACTATCGTCAGGGGCTAGCTCCTACGAGCAGTACTTC. It encodes CASSPLSSGASSYEQYF.

This clone came up once. The chain carries TRBV23-1 and TRBJ1-5, with D unresolved. TRBV23-1 is designated an ORF whose function remains uncertain. The CDR3 totals 14 residues. Trimming cost V 6 bases and J 0 bases, with 9 bases left between them. CDR3 region: CASRQRYSNQPQHF. The CDR3 coding sequence is TGCGCCAGCAGGCAGAGGTATAGCAATCAGCCCCAGCATTTT.

The J gene is TRBJ1-4, the V gene TRBV5-1; TRBD1 might be the D (5 bases). Germline V gives CDR1 SGHRS, CDR2 YFSETQ. This CDR3 spans 16 amino acids. The V and J ends lost 1 base and 4 bases respectively, with 14 bases between them. In DNA, the CDR3 is TGCGCCAGCAGCTTGACAGGAGGGTTAGTTAATGAAAAACTGTTTTTT. It translates to CASSLTGGLVNEKLFF.

The chain uses TRBV5-1 and TRBJ1-5; a possible D gene is TRBD1 (6 bases). With 0 bases removed from V and 1 base from J, the gap between germline ends came to 11 bases. The CDR3 is 16 amino acids. CDR1 and CDR2 from the germline V gene are SGHRS and YFSETQ. CDR3 in amino acids: CASSLGGGGSNQPQHF. CDR3 nucleotides: TGCGCCAGCAGCTTGGGGGGCGGGGGCAGCAATCAGCCCCAGCATTTT.

The J gene is TRBJ1-5, the V gene TRBV19; 10 bases fit TRBD1. Germline-derived CDR1 and CDR2 are LNHDA and SQIVND (reference sequence). The CDR3 runs 15 residues. The V gene end was trimmed by 6 bases and the J gene end by 6 bases; junction bases not matched to a gene: 8. The CDR3 nucleotides are TGTGCCAGTAGATTGGGGGGACAGGGGAGTCAGCCCCAGCATTTT. Protein: CASRLGGQGSQPQHF.

This clone was seen more than once but under ten times. This sequence joins TRBV27 and TRBJ1-6; TRBD1 might be the D (6 bases). CDR1 and CDR2 from the germline V gene are MNHEY and SMNVEV (reference sequence). Trimming removed 0 bases at V and 8 bases at J, with 11 bases between. The CDR3 runs 15 residues. DNA of the CDR3: TGTGCCAGCAGTTTATCGATACAGGGCTATTCACCCCTCCACTTT. This encodes CASSLSIQGYSPLHF.

The V and J genes are TRBV4-3 and TRBJ1-2, with 8 positions matching TRBD1. CDR3 length: 13 residues. The V gene's germline CDR1 is LGHNA and CDR2 YSLEER. J lost 8 bases, V lost 4 bases, and 6 bases had no gene match. DNA of the CDR3: TGCGCCAGCAGCCCCTACAGGGGGAGAGGCTACACCTTC. Its translation: CASSPYRGRGYTF.

The V call is TRBV9, the J call TRBJ2-1, with 8 bases aligning to TRBD2. V lost 1 base, J lost 5 bases, and 2 bases stayed unmatched. This CDR3 spans 14 amino acids. CDR1 SGDLS and CDR2 YYNGEE come from the germline V gene. Written as DNA, the CDR3 is TGTGCCAGCAGCGTATTCGGGGGGGACAATGAGCAGTTCTTC. It encodes CASSVFGGDNEQFF.

This clone was counted a single time. V gene TRBV19 combines with J gene TRBJ1-5, with TRBD1 identical over 9 bases. The CDR3 has 17 amino acids. V dropped 5 bases and J dropped 6; count of bases not matched to a gene: 14. The germline V gene encodes CDR1 LNHDA and CDR2 SQIVND (reference sequence). CDR3 in DNA: TGTGCCAGTAGTCCCGCTGGAGGACAGGGGATCGGTCAGCCCCAGCATTTT. This gives the protein CASSPAGGQGIGQPQHF. Complete variable domain (other parts from reference TRBV19 and TRBJ1-5): DGGITQSPKYLFRKEGQNVTLSCEQNLNHDAMYWYRQDPGQGLRLIYYSQIVNDFQKGDIAEGYSVSREKKESFPLTVTSAQKNPTAFYLCASSPAGGQGIGQPQHFGDGTRLSIL.